What follows describes a single T cell receptor beta chain. What it binds is unknown. CDR1 is KGHSH, CDR2 LQKENI, per germline. This CDR3 is built from 14 residues. V gave up 4 bases and J gave up 4 bases; unmatched junction bases: 2. The PCR was carried out with 60 Vbeta primers and 13 Jbeta primers. Data came from immunoSEQ multiplex PCR; TCRdb stores just in-frame clones and leaves some out. This table has over 15,000 clones, more than 80% appearing once. This sample was taken from a study of cytomegalovirus exposure and HLA in healthy donors. Whole-study results and caveats: A prior analysis recorded that most TCR beta V segments were productive about 87% or about 30% of the time. It was reported that the classifier diagnosed cytomegalovirus status with high specificity and sensitivity in both the original and validation cohorts. The authors later found HLA-associated TCR beta chains more clonally expanded than equally common others.

V usage is TRBV18 and J usage is TRBJ2-3, with 10 bases fitting TRBD1. What was sequenced was PBMCs. This clonotype originated in a human donor in good health. The CDR3 region is CASSLGQGADTQYF. The CDR3 DNA reads TGTGCCAGCTCACTCGGACAGGGGGCAGATACGCAGTATTTT.